The present T cell receptor (beta chain) was sequenced within a study of somatic mutations in cytotoxic T cells in rheumatoid arthritis. Whole-study findings and limits: Rheumatoid arthritis patients, but not healthy controls, exhibited increasing CD8+ clonality with age. CD8+ T-cell clonality showed no significant difference between rheumatoid arthritis patients and age-matched healthy controls.

A note on this clone: Its target is unknown.

Clones were sequenced by immunoSEQ multiplex PCR, and TCRdb holds only the in-frame ones, with some missing. The data contain about 8,600 clones, roughly 76% of them seen just once; the ten biggest clones take up roughly 35%. The sample taken for sequencing was CD8+ T cells sorted from blood. The clonotype was recovered from a woman between 50 and 59 years old in good health.

CDR3 protein: CASSLAGGYEQYF. The DNA for the CDR3 is TGTGCCAGCAGCTTGGCAGGGGGCTACGAGCAGTACTTC. The genes are TRBV7-6 and TRBJ2-7; 7 bases are a match to TRBD1. Germline loops: CDR1 SGHVS, CDR2 FNYEAQ. V lost 3 bases and J lost 3; bases outside the gene matches: 2. CDR3 length equals 13 residues.